This T cell receptor beta chain derives from a study of blood T cell repertoires in COVID-19. Authors' data handling: Researchers report that nucleated cell counts were estimated from reference gene primer amplification. Clones were read by immunoSEQ multiplex PCR, and TCRdb kept only the in-frame ones, dropping some. The V and J calls and clone size were taken over from that table, and D and trimming were inferred from the DNA. The sample lists 150,000 to 200,000 clones; approximately 87% were seen once. This TCR was sampled from a woman in her 70s with acute or convalescent COVID-19. The sequenced sample was peripheral blood.

The CDR3 DNA reads TGTGCCAGCTCGCAGACTAGCGGGTCAACCGGGGAGCTGTTTTTT. This sequence encodes CASSQTSGSTGELFF. The chain is built from TRBV18 and TRBJ2-2, with 10 bases lining up with TRBD2. V shed 6 bases and J 5 bases; nucleotides not matched to a gene: 6. The CDR3 is 15 residues long. Germline-derived CDR1 and CDR2 are KGHSH and LQKENI.